This TCR beta chain derives from a study of cytomegalovirus exposure and HLA in healthy donors. For the study at large: HLA-typed donors were the source of roughly 85 million unique TCRs held in an early data release.

Regarding this clone: Its antigen is as yet unknown.

Germline CDR1 and CDR2: LNHDA and SQIVND (reference sequence). V dropped 4 bases and J dropped 10; count of bases not matched to a gene: 10. The CDR3 consists of 15 residues. This PCR relied on a set of 60 Vbeta primers and 13 Jbeta primers. The repertoire was sequenced with immunoSEQ multiplex PCR; TCRdb's copy has only in-frame clones and lacks some. The table has under 150,000 clones, 70% to 85% seen once; the top ten hold 2% to 3%. Study-level points and caveats: HLA alleles showed associations with approximately 15,000 TCR beta sequences in a later analysis, at a 0.05 false discovery rate.

The rearrangement uses TRBV19 and TRBJ1-6, with 7 bases that match TRBD1. Material for sequencing was PBMCs. This sequence was found in a man aged 45-60 years in good health and CMV-seronegative. Written as DNA, the CDR3 is TGTGCCAGTAGTACTGGGGACAGAGGAGGATCACCCCTCCACTTT. This encodes CASSTGDRGGSPLHF.